The 9 T cell receptor beta chains below all came from one sample that was sequenced in a study of shared clonotypes between healthy human individuals. Assay used: immunoSEQ multiplex PCR; TCRdb lists only in-frame clones, some missing. This repertoire shows about 1.4 million clones, roughly 96% found once; its top ten account for 1.2%. Sequencing was carried out using naive CD4+ T cells sorted from blood. Subset here: CD45RA+ positively selected. The receptor source for this set is a man aged 25 to 40 in good health.

CDR3 coding DNA: TGTGCCAGCAGTTTCACCCCAGGAGAAAAACTGTTTTTT. Translated: CASSFTPGEKLFF. The J gene is TRBJ1-4, the V gene TRBV6-1; D gene uncertain. CDR3 length equals 13 residues. Germline V gene sequence: CDR1 MNHNS, CDR2 SASEGT. Trimming left V 5 bases short and J 8 bases short, with 12 bases between.

The chain recombines TRBV9 with TRBJ2-1; 7 bases align to TRBD1. Unmatched junction bases numbered 10, after V lost 4 bases and J lost 9 bases. The germline CDR1 and CDR2 sequences are SGDLS and YYNGEE. The CDR3 has 14 amino acids. Here the CDR3 DNA reads TGTGCCAGCAGCATACAGACAGGGCAGGTTGAGCAGTTCTTC. Translating gives CASSIQTGQVEQFF.

The chain's CDR3 is CASSLVAGGGDTQYF. The CDR3, as DNA: TGTGCCAGCAGCTTGGTGGCGGGAGGGGGAGATACGCAGTATTTT. This rearrangement joins TRBV5-6 to TRBJ2-3; 9 bases align to TRBD2. The CDR3 spans 15 residues. The trim removed 0 bases at V and 5 bases at J, leaving 4 bases unmatched. The germline V gene encodes CDR1 SGHDT and CDR2 YYEEEE. The full variable domain, with the rest looked up from reference TRBV5-6 and TRBJ2-3, is DAGVTQSPTHLIKTRGQQVTLRCSPKSGHDTVSWYQQALGQGPQFIFQYYEEEERQRGNFPDRFSGHQFPNYSSELNVNALLLGDSALYLCASSLVAGGGDTQYFGPGTRLTVL.

The V call is TRBV29-1, the J call TRBJ2-7; 9 bases align to TRBD2. Germline lookup yields CDR1 SQVTM and CDR2 ANQGSEA. The CDR3 runs 13 residues. The V and J ends lost 4 bases and 3 bases, in that order; junction bases with no gene match: 4. The CDR3 DNA is TGCAGCGTTGCCGGGACTAGCAGCTACGAGCAGTACTTC. Protein sequence: CSVAGTSSYEQYF.

The CDR3 is CASSPHGRETQYF. The CDR3 region has the DNA TGTGCCAGCTCACCACATGGGAGGGAGACCCAGTACTTC. This chain connects TRBV18 to TRBJ2-5; D might be TRBD2 (6 bases). This CDR3 contains 13 residues. V was clipped by 1 base and J by 5 bases, with 8 bases between them. CDR1 and CDR2 from the germline V gene are KGHSH and LQKENI.

This chain connects TRBV6-4 to TRBJ2-3; D may be TRBD2 (5 bases). The CDR3 has 13 residues. Trimming stripped 5 bases from V and 3 bases from J, with 9 bases between. In germline, CDR1 is MRHNA, CDR2 SNTAGT. The CDR3 protein is CASSLDYTDTQYF. The CDR3 bases are TGTGCCAGCAGTCTCGACTATACAGATACGCAGTATTTT.

V gene TRBV18 combines with J gene TRBJ2-3; the match to TRBD2 covers 12 bases. Germline CDR1 KGHSH, CDR2 LQKENI. The length of the CDR3 is 17 residues. Losses at the gene ends were 3 bases for V and 2 bases for J; bases not matched to a gene: 6. Here the CDR3 reads CASSPLGLAGLTDTQYF. As DNA, the CDR3 is TGTGCCAGCTCACCTTTAGGACTAGCGGGACTCACAGATACGCAGTATTTT.

This clone turned up a few times. The rearrangement links TRBV7-2 to TRBJ1-5, with 7 bases identical to TRBD1. Trimming cost V 1 base and J 5 bases; bases outside gene matches: 5. The CDR3 spans 15 residues. The germline gives CDR1 SGHTA, CDR2 FQGNSA. CDR3 sequence: CASSLGTGRDQPQHF. Written as DNA, the CDR3 is TGTGCCAGCAGCTTAGGGACAGGTAGGGATCAGCCCCAGCATTTT. The full variable domain, completed using reference TRBV7-2 and TRBJ1-5, is GAGVSQSPSNKVTEKGKDVELRCDPISGHTALYWYRQSLGQGLEFLIYFQGNSAPDKSGLPSDRFSAERTGGSVSTLTIQRTQQEDSAVYLCASSLGTGRDQPQHFGDGTRLSIL.

V gene TRBV7-9 combines with J gene TRBJ2-3, with D uncertain. Trimming removed 3 bases at V and 2 bases at J, with 15 bases between. This CDR3 is built from 16 residues. Germline V gene lookup returns CDR1 SEHNR and CDR2 FQNEAQ (reference sequence). In DNA form, the CDR3 reads TGTGCCAGCAGCTTGACCCTGGGAAAATCCACAGATACGCAGTATTTT. It translates to CASSLTLGKSTDTQYF.